These 11 T cell receptor beta chains share one sample of origin, sequenced in a study of graft-versus-host responses after intestinal transplantation. Which antigens these TCRs recognize remains unknown. The assay was immunoSEQ multiplex PCR, and TCRdb's table has in-frame clones only and misses some. Of 90,000 to 120,000 clones in the sample, more than 85% were seen once. The input for sequencing was unstimulated CD4+ T cells sorted from spleen or lymph node cells, taken before intestinal transplant. These receptor sequences come from a human donor who received an intestinal transplant.

The CDR3 nucleotides are TGTGCCAGCAGCCCATCCCCAGGGAAGGGCTATGGCTACACCTTC. This sequence encodes CASSPSPGKGYGYTF. The chain couples TRBV11-1 to TRBJ1-2; D perhaps matches TRBD1 (5 bases). Germline assignment: CDR1 SGHAT and CDR2 FQDESV (reference sequence). This CDR3 is 15 amino acids long. V was cut by 5 bases and J by 4 bases, with 17 bases left in between. Complete variable domain (other parts from reference TRBV11-1 and TRBJ1-2): EAEVAQSPRYKITEKSQAVAFWCDPISGHATLYWYRQILGQGPELLVQFQDESVVDDSQLPKDRFSAERLKGVDSTLKIQPAELGDSAMYLCASSPSPGKGYGYTFGSGTRLTVV.

The table lists this clone with a few counts. The chain is built from TRBV20-1 and TRBJ2-7, with D maybe TRBD1 (6 bases). The germline CDR1 and CDR2 sequences are DFQATT and SNEGSKA (reference sequence). This CDR3 comprises 11 residues. V lost 5 bases, J lost 3 bases, and 8 bases lay in between. CDR3 nucleotides: TGCAGTGCTCTACAGGGCTACGAGCAGTACTTC. Its translation: CSALQGYEQYF.

The chain uses TRBV18 and TRBJ2-5; 7 bases match TRBD2. CDR3 size: 14 residues. After removal of 2 bases from V and 3 bases from J, the junction contained 3 bases not matched to a gene. CDR1 is KGHSH and CDR2 is LQKENI in the germline V gene. CDR3 coding DNA: TGTGCCAGCTCACCATGGGGGGGAGAAGAGACCCAGTACTTC. Protein product: CASSPWGGEETQYF.

The V call is TRBV5-4, the J call TRBJ2-7; possibly TRBD2 for D (7 bases). The V gene's germline CDR1 is SGHNT and CDR2 YYREEE (reference sequence). V shed 4 bases and J shed 7 bases, with 15 bases lying between them. CDR3 length: 13 residues. DNA of the CDR3: TGTGCCAGCAGCGGGGGGGGCTTACGAGAGCAGTACTTC. It encodes CASSGGGLREQYF.

This clone was detected only once. The V and J genes are TRBV5-1 and TRBJ2-5; 8 bases map to TRBD2. CDR3 length: 16 amino acids. V lost 4 bases and J lost 2; bases outside the gene matches: 10. CDR1 and CDR2 (germline): SGHRS, YFSETQ. The CDR3 sequence is CASSIQTSGGQETQYF. CDR3 nucleotides: TGCGCCAGCAGCATACAAACAAGCGGGGGACAAGAGACCCAGTACTTC.

The chain combines TRBV5-6 with TRBJ2-7, with D perhaps matching TRBD1 (5 bases). The V end was cut by 2 bases, the J end by 5 bases, with 14 bases between. Germline-derived CDR1 and CDR2 are SGHDT and YYEEEE. There are 14 residues in the CDR3. CDR3 sequence reads: CASSLPNRFNEQYF. The CDR3 nucleotides are TGTGCCAGCAGCTTACCCAACAGGTTCAACGAGCAGTACTTC.

The rearrangement joins TRBV5-1 to TRBJ2-3; D is ambiguous. CDR1 and CDR2 from the germline V gene are SGHRS and YFSETQ. Deletions cut 4 bases from V and 0 bases from J, with 15 bases between. This CDR3 is 16 amino acids long. CDR3 DNA: TGCGCCAGCAGCCTATCAGGAGATTCTAGCACAGATACGCAGTATTTT. This gives the protein CASSLSGDSSTDTQYF.

CDR3: CASTGRNTGELFF. CDR3 DNA sequence: TGTGCCAGCACCGGGAGGAACACCGGGGAGCTGTTTTTT. The rearrangement joins TRBV28 to TRBJ2-2; the D gene is possibly TRBD2 (6 bases). Germline CDR1 and CDR2: MDHEN and SYDVKM. The V end lost 7 bases, the J end lost 1 base, and 7 bases lay between the germline ends. The length of the CDR3 is 13 residues.

The chain has TRBV30 and TRBJ2-1; D might be TRBD1 or TRBD2, each matching 5 bases. The CDR3 covers 15 residues. Germline V gene data show CDR1 as GTSNPN and CDR2 as SVGIG (reference sequence). V was shortened by 4 bases and J by 0 bases, with 13 bases between the two germline ends. This CDR3 reads CAWTSLGPSYNEQFF. The CDR3 DNA follows: TGTGCCTGGACAAGCCTGGGACCCTCCTACAATGAGCAGTTCTTC.

This rearrangement joins TRBV19 to TRBJ2-3; TRBD1 matches 8 bases. Looked up from germline, CDR1 is LNHDA and CDR2 is SQIVND (reference sequence). The CDR3 has 14 residues. The ends lost 6 bases at V and 1 base at J; junction bases unmatched: 3. The CDR3 coding sequence is TGTGCCAGTAGCCAGACAGGGGGCACAGATACGCAGTATTTT. It codes for CASSQTGGTDTQYF.

This rearrangement joins TRBV2 to TRBJ1-4, with TRBD1 matching over 9 bases. The germline V gene encodes CDR1 SNHLY and CDR2 FYNNEI. The J segment lost 8 bases and the V segment lost 5 bases, leaving 6 bases of the junction unmatched. The CDR3 contains 14 residues. The CDR3: CASSYDRGREKLFF. The CDR3 DNA is TGTGCCAGCAGTTACGACAGGGGGAGGGAAAAACTGTTTTTT.